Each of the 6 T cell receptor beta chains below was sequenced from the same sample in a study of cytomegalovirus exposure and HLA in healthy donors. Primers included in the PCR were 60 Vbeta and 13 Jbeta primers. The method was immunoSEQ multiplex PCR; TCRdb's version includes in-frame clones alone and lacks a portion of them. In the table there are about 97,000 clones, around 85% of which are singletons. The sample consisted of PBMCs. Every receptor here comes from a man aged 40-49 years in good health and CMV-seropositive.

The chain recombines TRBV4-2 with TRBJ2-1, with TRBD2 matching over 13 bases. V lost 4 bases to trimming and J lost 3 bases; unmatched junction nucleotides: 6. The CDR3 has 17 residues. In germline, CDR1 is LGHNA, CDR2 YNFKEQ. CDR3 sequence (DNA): TGTGCCAGCAGCCTGATACTAGCGGGAGGGGGCTACAATGAGCAGTTCTTC. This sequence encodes CASSLILAGGGYNEQFF.

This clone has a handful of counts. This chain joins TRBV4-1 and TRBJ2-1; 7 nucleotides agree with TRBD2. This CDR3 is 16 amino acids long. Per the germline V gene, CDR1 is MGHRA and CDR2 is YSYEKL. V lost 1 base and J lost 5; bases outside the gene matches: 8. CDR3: CASSQGYGRRDNEQFF. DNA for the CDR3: TGCGCCAGCAGCCAAGGCTACGGGAGGAGGGACAATGAGCAGTTCTTC.

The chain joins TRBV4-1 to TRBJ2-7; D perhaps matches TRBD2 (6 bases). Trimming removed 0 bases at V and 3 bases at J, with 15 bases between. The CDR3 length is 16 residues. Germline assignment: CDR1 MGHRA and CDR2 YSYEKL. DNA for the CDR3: TGCGCCAGCAGCCAAGAAAGATCCGGGAGCGGCTACGAGCAGTACTTC. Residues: CASSQERSGSGYEQYF.

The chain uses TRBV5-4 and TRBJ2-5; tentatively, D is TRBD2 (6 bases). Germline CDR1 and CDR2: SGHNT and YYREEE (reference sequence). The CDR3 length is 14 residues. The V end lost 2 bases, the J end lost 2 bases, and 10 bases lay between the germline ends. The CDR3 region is CASSLYGLQETQYF. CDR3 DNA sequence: TGTGCCAGCAGCTTATACGGACTACAAGAGACCCAGTACTTC.

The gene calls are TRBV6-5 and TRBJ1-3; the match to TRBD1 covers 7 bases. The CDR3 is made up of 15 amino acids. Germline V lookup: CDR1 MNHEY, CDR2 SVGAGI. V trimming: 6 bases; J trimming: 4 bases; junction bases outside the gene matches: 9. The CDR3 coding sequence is TGTGCCAGCAGAGAAACGACAGGGTCCGGAAACACCATATATTTT. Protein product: CASRETTGSGNTIYF.

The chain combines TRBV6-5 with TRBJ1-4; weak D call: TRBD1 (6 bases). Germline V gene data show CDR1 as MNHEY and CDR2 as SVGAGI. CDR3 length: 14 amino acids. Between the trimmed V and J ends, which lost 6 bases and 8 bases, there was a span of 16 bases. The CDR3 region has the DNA TGTGCCAGCAGACAACAGGGAGTAGGGGAAAAACTGTTTTTT. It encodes CASRQQGVGEKLFF.